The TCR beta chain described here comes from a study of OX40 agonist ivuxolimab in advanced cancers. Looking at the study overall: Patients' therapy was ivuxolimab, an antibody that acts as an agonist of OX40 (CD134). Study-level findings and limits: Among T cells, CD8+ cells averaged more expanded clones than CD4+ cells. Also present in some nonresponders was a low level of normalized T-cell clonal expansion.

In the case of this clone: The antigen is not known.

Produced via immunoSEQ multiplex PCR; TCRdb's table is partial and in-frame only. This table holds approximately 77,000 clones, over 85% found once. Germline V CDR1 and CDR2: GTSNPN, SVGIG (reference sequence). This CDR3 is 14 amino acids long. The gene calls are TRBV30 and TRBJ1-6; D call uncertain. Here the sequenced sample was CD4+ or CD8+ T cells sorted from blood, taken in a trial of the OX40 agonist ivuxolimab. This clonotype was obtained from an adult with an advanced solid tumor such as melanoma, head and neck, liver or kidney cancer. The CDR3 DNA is TGTGCTTCTAGCCCGGGTCGCTCTAATTCACCCCTCCACTTT. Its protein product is CASSPGRSNSPLHF.